This TCR beta chain stems from a study of PD-1 blockade in classical Hodgkin lymphoma (dated by TCRdb to 2020 to 2022). General notes on the study: Nivolumab dosing was 3 mg/kg intravenously every 2 weeks, continuing until either disease progression or unacceptable toxicity. The study used CyTOF and TCR beta sequencing to define a peripheral blood immune signature of response to PD-1 blockade in classical Hodgkin lymphoma. Paper-wide results and their limitations: Lower diversity was seen in patients whose nivolumab began less than 1 year after ASCT, and these patients were left out of later analyses so that immune reconstitution would not confound the results. Baseline TCR diversity was reported as lower in newly diagnosed patients than in healthy donors, and lower still in relapsed/refractory patients. The study was limited to a single clinical trial cohort, and causes of repertoire differences, possibly disease activity or prior therapy, remained undefined. By C4D1, a significant rise was seen in CD4+ TCR diversity but not in CD8+ TCR diversity (p=0.0027 vs p=0.16), and the rise was most apparent among complete responders (p=0.02). Among trial patients, those achieving complete response had baseline diversity similar to that of newly diagnosed patients, while diversity was significantly lower in partial responders and progressors.

The germline V gene encodes CDR1 MNHEY and CDR2 SMNVEV (reference sequence). Germline trimming: 2 bases from V, 4 bases from J; junction bases outside gene matches: 2. The CDR3 numbers 14 residues from cysteine through phenylalanine. The sequence is cut down to CDR3 DNA, 42 bases in frame from base 1. Details on this clone: What antigen it recognizes has not been identified. No base-level quality is on record; no much larger clone is a single base apart.

Genomic DNA was isolated using the Qiagen DNeasy kit from unsorted PBMCs as well as from negatively selected CD4+ and CD8+ fractions. TCR beta CDR3 regions were subjected to amplification by immunoSEQ multiplex PCR with primers that anneal to V and J segments. A synthetic immune receptor repertoire was used to minimize amplification bias, and remaining bias was computationally removed after sequencing. The paper's processing steps were these. Repertoire diversity was quantified as the Shannon entropy index using custom Python scripts. Unsorted, CD4+ and CD8+ repertoires were analyzed separately, except for combined analyses in which CD4+ and CD8+ sequences were merged in silico. Clonal expansion was defined as at least a 2-fold frequency increase after treatment relative to C1D1, with a pseudocount of 0.5 for undetected baseline clones. Clones with 0 or 1 copy at C1D1 were defined as singleton clones, while clones with 2 or more copies were defined as non-singleton clones. Clones expanded in unsorted samples were assigned a CD4+, CD8+ or unknown annotation through matching of protein sequences in sorted samples from the same patient. Wilcoxon tests on paired samples were used to test diversity changes from C1D1 to C4D1. The table comes from immuneACCESS by way of TCRdb, which keeps in-frame sequences with V and J called. Part of the clones is missing from these tables; in studies checked, under half for an unresolved V gene and the rest for unknown reasons. From that table come the V and J calls and clone size; the DNA was used to work out D and trimming. In this sample the table shows about 45,000 clones, over 65% of which occur a single time. The ten top clones hold around 2.8% of the sample.

This specimen's time point label, interpreted: cycle 2 day 1 (C2D1) of nivolumab. Every trial patient had relapsed after autologous stem cell transplantation, and cohorts A, B and C differed in prior brentuximab vedotin exposure. A total of 50 to 70 patients with relapsed/refractory classical Hodgkin lymphoma made up the trial cohort, and each patient's best overall response was complete response, partial response or progressive disease. Trial patients were treated with single-agent nivolumab in the multi-cohort phase II CheckMate 205 trial. An independent review committee assessed best overall response by applying the 2007 International Working Group response criteria. PBMCs from the trial were collected at three points: immediately before nivolumab initiation (C1D1), and during therapy at cycle 2 day 1 and cycle 4 day 1. After peripheral blood was drawn into 8 mL Vacutainer Cell Preparation Tubes, PBMCs were isolated by centrifugation and then cryopreserved.

Sequencing used peripheral blood mononuclear cells (PBMCs), obtained before the second cycle of nivolumab. This sequence originates from a human donor with classical Hodgkin lymphoma. The rearranged chain carries TRBV27 and TRBJ2-3; 8 bases in the middle match TRBD2. The base sequence is TGTGCCAGCAGTTTAATAGCGGGATCAGATACGCAGTATTTT. Its coded protein is CASSLIAGSDTQYF.